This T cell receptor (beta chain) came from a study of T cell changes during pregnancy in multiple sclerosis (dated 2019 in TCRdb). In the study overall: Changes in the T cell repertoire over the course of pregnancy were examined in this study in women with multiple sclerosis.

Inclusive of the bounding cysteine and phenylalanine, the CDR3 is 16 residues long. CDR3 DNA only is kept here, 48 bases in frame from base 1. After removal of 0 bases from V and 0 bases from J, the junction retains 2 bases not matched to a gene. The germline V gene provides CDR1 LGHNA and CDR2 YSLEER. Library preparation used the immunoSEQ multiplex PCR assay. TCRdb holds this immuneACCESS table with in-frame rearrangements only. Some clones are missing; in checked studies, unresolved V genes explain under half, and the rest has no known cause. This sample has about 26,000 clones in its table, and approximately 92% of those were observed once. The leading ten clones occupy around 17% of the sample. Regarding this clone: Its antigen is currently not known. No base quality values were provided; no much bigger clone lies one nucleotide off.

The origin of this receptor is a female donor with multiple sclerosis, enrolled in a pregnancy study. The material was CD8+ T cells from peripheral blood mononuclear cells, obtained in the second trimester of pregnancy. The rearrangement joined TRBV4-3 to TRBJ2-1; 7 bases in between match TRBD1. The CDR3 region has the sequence CASSQDGTASYNEQFF. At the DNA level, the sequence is TGCGCCAGCAGCCAAGATGGGACAGCCTCCTACAATGAGCAGTTCTTC.